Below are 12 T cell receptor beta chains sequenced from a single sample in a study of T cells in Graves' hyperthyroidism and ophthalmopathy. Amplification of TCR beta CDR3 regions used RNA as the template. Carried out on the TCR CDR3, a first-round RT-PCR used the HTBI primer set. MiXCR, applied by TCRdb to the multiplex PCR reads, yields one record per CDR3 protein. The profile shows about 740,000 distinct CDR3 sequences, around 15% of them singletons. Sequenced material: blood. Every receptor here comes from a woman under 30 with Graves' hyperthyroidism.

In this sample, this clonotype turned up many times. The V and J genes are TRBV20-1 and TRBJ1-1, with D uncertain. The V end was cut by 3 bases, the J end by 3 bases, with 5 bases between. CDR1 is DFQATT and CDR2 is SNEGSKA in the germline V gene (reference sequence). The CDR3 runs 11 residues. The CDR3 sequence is CSASRYTEAFF. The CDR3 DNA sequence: TGCAGTGCTAGTAGGTACACTGAAGCTTTCTTT.

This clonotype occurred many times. This CDR3 is CASRTLTSTDTQYF. The CDR3 DNA reads as TGTGCCAGCAGAACGCTAACTAGCACAGATACGCAGTATTTT. The genes are TRBV6-1 and TRBJ2-3; unclear D gene. CDR1 and CDR2 (germline): MNHNS, SASEGT. The CDR3 runs 14 residues. V lost 6 bases and J lost 0, with 10 bases in between.

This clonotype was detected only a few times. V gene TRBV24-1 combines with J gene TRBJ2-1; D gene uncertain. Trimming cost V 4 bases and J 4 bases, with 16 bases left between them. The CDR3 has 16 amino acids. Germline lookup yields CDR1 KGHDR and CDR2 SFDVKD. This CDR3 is CATSDPAPESYNEQFF. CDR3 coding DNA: TGTGCCACCAGTGACCCAGCCCCCGAATCTTACAATGAGCAGTTCTTC.

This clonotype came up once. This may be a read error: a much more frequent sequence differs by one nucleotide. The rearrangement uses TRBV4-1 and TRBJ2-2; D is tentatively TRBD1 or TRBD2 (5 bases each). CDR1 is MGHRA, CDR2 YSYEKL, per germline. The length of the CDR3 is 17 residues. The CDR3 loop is CTSSHVPGPDYTGELFF. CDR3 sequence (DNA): TGCACCAGCAGCCATGTACCGGGACCGGACTACACCGGGGAGCTGTTTTTT.

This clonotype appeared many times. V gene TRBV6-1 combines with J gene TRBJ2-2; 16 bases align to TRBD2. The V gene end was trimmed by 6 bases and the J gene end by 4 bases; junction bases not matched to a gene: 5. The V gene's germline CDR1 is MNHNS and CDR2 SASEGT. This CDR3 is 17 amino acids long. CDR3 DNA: TGTGCCAGCAGGCCGGGACTAGCGGGAGGGGGCACCGGGGAGCTGTTTTTT. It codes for CASRPGLAGGGTGELFF.

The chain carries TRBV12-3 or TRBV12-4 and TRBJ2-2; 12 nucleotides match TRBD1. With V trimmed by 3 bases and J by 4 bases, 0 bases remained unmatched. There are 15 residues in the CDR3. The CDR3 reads CASSLGQGATGELFF. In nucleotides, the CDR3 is TGTGCCAGCAGTTTGGGACAGGGGGCCACCGGGGAGCTGTTTTTT.

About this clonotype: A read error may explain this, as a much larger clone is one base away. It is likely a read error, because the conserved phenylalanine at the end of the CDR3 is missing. The CDR3: CASSPVQGDTEAFL. As DNA, the CDR3 is TGCGCCAGCAGCCCTGTACAGGGTGACACTGAAGCTTTCCTT. This rearrangement joins TRBV4-1 to TRBJ1-1; D perhaps matches TRBD1 (6 bases). This CDR3 contains 14 residues. V was cut by 4 bases and J by 3 bases, with 12 bases left in between. The germline CDR1 and CDR2 sequences are MGHRA and YSYEKL.

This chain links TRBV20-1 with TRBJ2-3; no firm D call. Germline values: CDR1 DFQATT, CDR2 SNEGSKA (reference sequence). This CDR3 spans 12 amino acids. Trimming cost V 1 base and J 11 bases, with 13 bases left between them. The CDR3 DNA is TGCAGTGCTAGAGGAAAACAGAAAGAGCAGTATTTT. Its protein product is CSARGKQKEQYF.

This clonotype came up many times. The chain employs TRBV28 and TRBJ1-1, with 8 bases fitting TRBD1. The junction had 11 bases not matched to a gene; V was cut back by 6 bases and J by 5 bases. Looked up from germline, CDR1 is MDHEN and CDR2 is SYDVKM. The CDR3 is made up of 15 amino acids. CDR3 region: CASRYLNNRGTEAFF. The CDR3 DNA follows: TGTGCCAGCAGGTATTTGAATAACAGGGGGACTGAAGCTTTCTTT.

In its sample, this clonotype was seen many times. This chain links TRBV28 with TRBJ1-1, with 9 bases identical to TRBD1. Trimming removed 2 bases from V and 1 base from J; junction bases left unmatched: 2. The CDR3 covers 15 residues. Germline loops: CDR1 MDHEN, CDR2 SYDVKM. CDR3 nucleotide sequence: TGTGCCAGCAGTTTAATGGACAGGGGGAACACTGAAGCTTTCTTT. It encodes CASSLMDRGNTEAFF.

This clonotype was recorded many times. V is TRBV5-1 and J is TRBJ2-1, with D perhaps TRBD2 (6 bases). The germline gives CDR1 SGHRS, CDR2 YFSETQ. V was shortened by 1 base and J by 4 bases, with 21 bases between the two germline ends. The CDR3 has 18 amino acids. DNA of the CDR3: TGCGCCAGCAGCTTGTCTCTACGGGAGCGGAGCCGGTACAATGAGCAGTTCTTC. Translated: CASSLSLRERSRYNEQFF.

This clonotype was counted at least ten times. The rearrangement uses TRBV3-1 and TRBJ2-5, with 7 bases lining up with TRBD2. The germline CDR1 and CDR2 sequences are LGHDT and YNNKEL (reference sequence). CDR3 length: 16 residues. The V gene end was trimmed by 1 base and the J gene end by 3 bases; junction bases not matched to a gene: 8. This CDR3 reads CASSQVLSGTKETQYF. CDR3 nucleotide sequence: TGTGCCAGCAGCCAAGTACTCTCCGGGACTAAAGAGACCCAGTACTTC.